Included here is one T cell receptor (beta chain) sequence, with context. How the authors handled the data: Amplifying reference gene primers gave estimates of nucleated cell counts. Using immunoSEQ multiplex PCR, the repertoire was profiled, and TCRdb retains in-frame clones only, with some absent. V, J and clone size were drawn from that table, and D and trimming were deduced from the DNA. The top ten clones hold around 2.6% of a sample with under 200,000 clones, about 90% of them seen once. This entry is derived from a study of blood T cell repertoires in COVID-19. Overall study context: The study drew acute and convalescent COVID-19 samples from the United States, Italy and Spain. T cells, B-cell-depleted T cells, or PBMCs provided the cDNA or gDNA that served as material.

Trimming stripped 2 bases from V and 4 bases from J, with 11 bases between. The CDR3 loop spans 14 amino acids. Germline V gene lookup returns CDR1 SNHLY and CDR2 FYNNEI. This sequence originates from a middle-aged man with active or convalescent COVID-19. Sequencing input: peripheral blood. The V and J genes are TRBV2 and TRBJ1-2, with a possible D match to TRBD1 (5 bases). The CDR3 bases are TGTGCCAGCAGTGAATCGAGACAGCTCTATGGCTACACCTTC. Translation: CASSESRQLYGYTF. Complete variable domain (other parts from reference TRBV2 and TRBJ1-2): EPEVTQTPSHQVTQMGQEVILRCVPISNHLYFYWYRQILGQKVEFLVSFYNNEISEKSEIFDDQFSVERPDGSNFTLKIRSTKLEDSAMYFCASSESRQLYGYTFGSGTRLTVV.